The 20 T cell receptor beta chains reported below all come from one sample, sequenced in a study of shared clonotypes between healthy human individuals. The method was immunoSEQ multiplex PCR; TCRdb's version includes in-frame clones alone and lacks a portion of them. The sample holds around 690,000 clones, less than 95% seen once. Sample: memory CD8+ T cells from PBMCs. The subset is: CD45RO+ cells pooled with CCR7-negative TemRA cells. The receptors were gathered from a man between 18 and 35 years old in good health. Some clones in this sample may be carry-over from other donors' samples.

This chain uses TRBV19 with TRBJ2-2, with TRBD2 matching over 8 bases. After removal of 1 base from V and 5 bases from J, the junction contained 12 bases not matched to a gene. Germline V gene lookup returns CDR1 LNHDA and CDR2 SQIVND (reference sequence). The CDR3 is 18 amino acids. CDR3 DNA sequence: TGTGCCAGTAGTATAGGTCGGCCCTACGGGAGGGGAACCGGGGAGCTGTTTTTT. The encoded protein is CASSIGRPYGRGTGELFF.

The chain carries TRBV27 and TRBJ2-7; 13 nucleotides line up with TRBD2. Per the germline V gene, CDR1 is MNHEY and CDR2 is SMNVEV (reference sequence). The CDR3 runs to 19 residues. Unmatched junction bases numbered 14, after V lost 5 bases and J lost 1 base. The CDR3 sequence is CASSNLRTSGRVGSYEQYF. The CDR3, as DNA: TGTGCCAGCAGTAACCTCCGGACTAGCGGGAGAGTAGGGTCCTACGAGCAGTACTTC.

This chain links TRBV4-2 with TRBJ2-1, with 9 bases matching TRBD2. Per germline, CDR1 LGHNA and CDR2 YNFKEQ. Trimming at V came to 0 bases and at J to 4 bases, leaving 7 bases not matched to a gene. This CDR3 contains 17 residues. CDR3 sequence reads: CASSQDWAGGKYNEQFF. The CDR3 coding sequence is TGTGCCAGCAGCCAAGATTGGGCGGGGGGGAAATACAATGAGCAGTTCTTC.

The genes are TRBV29-1 and TRBJ2-1, with 7 positions matching TRBD1. In germline, CDR1 is SQVTM, CDR2 ANQGSEA. This CDR3 is built from 15 residues. The ends lost 5 bases at V and 2 bases at J; junction bases unmatched: 9. CDR3 region: CSVLPRGFPYNEQFF. Written as DNA, the CDR3 is TGCAGCGTTCTACCCAGGGGGTTCCCCTACAATGAGCAGTTCTTC.

This clone was observed a few times. The chain couples TRBV11-3 to TRBJ1-1; D ambiguous. The V end lost 3 bases, the J end lost 4 bases, and 6 bases lay between the germline ends. The CDR3 sequence is 12 residues long. Looked up from germline, CDR1 is SGHNT and CDR2 is YENEEA. The CDR3 protein is CASSFDGTEAFF. CDR3 coding DNA: TGTGCCAGCAGCTTTGACGGCACTGAAGCTTTCTTT.

In regard to this clone: A far larger clone is one base from this, pointing to a likely read error. The sample holds other DNA sequences that translate to the same CDR3. V is TRBV28 and J is TRBJ1-2; 7 nucleotides line up with TRBD1. Germline V gene data show CDR1 as MDHEN and CDR2 as SYDVKM. The CDR3 is made up of 13 amino acids. The CDR3 sequence is CASSLSTGYGYTF. The CDR3 nucleotides read TGTGCCAGCAGTTTGTCGACAGGGTATGGTTACACCTTC.

This chain links TRBV14 with TRBJ2-1; D might be TRBD1 (6 bases). With 0 bases removed from V and 0 bases from J, the gap between germline ends came to 18 bases. This CDR3 spans 19 amino acids. Germline values: CDR1 SGHDN, CDR2 FVKESK. CDR3 in amino acids: CASSQDQWTDFSSYNEQFF. As DNA, the CDR3 is TGTGCCAGCAGCCAAGATCAGTGGACAGACTTTAGCTCCTACAATGAGCAGTTCTTC.

The chain recombines TRBV14 with TRBJ2-7, with D perhaps given as TRBD1 or TRBD2 (7 bases each). The V and J ends lost 4 bases and 3 bases respectively, with 19 bases between them. CDR3 length: 16 amino acids. From germline, CDR1 is SGHDN and CDR2 FVKESK. CDR3 DNA: TGTGCCAGCAGCCCCAGGGGGGGGCGGTCTCTCTACGAGCAGTACTTC. The encoded protein is CASSPRGGRSLYEQYF.

The chain employs TRBV6-1 and TRBJ2-7; 11 bases are a match to TRBD1. The germline V gene has CDR1 MNHNS and CDR2 SASEGT. The CDR3 has 15 amino acids. Germline trimming cut 3 bases from V and 4 bases from J; bases unmatched to any gene: 5. The CDR3 region is CASSEGQGVWYEQYF. DNA for the CDR3: TGTGCCAGCAGTGAGGGACAGGGGGTTTGGTACGAGCAGTACTTC.

The rearrangement uses TRBV6-5 and TRBJ1-5; D is perhaps TRBD1 (6 bases). Deletions cut 6 bases from V and 3 bases from J, with 12 bases between. The CDR3 runs to 14 residues. Germline CDR1 and CDR2: MNHEY and SVGAGI. The CDR3 coding sequence is TGTGCCAGCAGCGAGGGGGGCCTCAATCAGCCCCAGCATTTT. Translated: CASSEGGLNQPQHF.

This clone was counted once. The chain carries TRBV27 and TRBJ2-7; 10 bases map to TRBD1. V trimming: 6 bases; J trimming: 1 base; junction bases outside the gene matches: 6. There are 15 residues in the CDR3. Germline V CDR1 and CDR2: MNHEY, SMNVEV (reference sequence). CDR3 loop: CASRTRQGASYEQYF. For the CDR3, the DNA is TGTGCCAGCAGAACGAGACAGGGGGCTTCCTACGAGCAGTACTTC.

The chain is built from TRBV27 and TRBJ1-4; possible D gene TRBD1, 5 bases. The CDR3 loop spans 15 amino acids. The germline V gene has CDR1 MNHEY and CDR2 SMNVEV (reference sequence). Trimming cost V 5 bases and J 7 bases, with 17 bases left between them. CDR3 sequence reads: CASSGEGPIGEKLFF. Here the CDR3 DNA reads TGTGCCAGCAGTGGGGAGGGACCTATAGGTGAAAAACTGTTTTTT.

The CDR3 reads CASSLGGDGYTF. The CDR3 coding sequence is TGTGCCAGCAGCTTAGGGGGGGATGGCTACACCTTC. The chain recombines TRBV5-8 with TRBJ1-2, with D perhaps matching TRBD1 (6 bases). The CDR3 sequence is 12 residues long. Trimming removed 2 bases at V and 6 bases at J, with 8 bases between. The V gene's germline CDR1 is SGHTS and CDR2 YDEGEE.

The chain joins TRBV9 to TRBJ2-2, with D possibly TRBD2 on 6 matching bases. Trimming took 2 bases from V and 1 from J, leaving 15 bases between them. Looked up from germline, CDR1 is SGDLS and CDR2 is YYNGEE. CDR3 length: 17 amino acids. In nucleotides, the CDR3 is TGTGCCAGCAGCGTGCCCCTTGAGGGAGGGAACACCGGGGAGCTGTTTTTT. It specifies CASSVPLEGGNTGELFF. Drawing the rest from reference TRBV9 and TRBJ2-2, the complete variable domain is DSGVTQTPKHLITATGQRVTLRCSPRSGDLSVYWYQQSLDQGLQFLIQYYNGEERAKGNILERFSAQQFPDLHSELNLSSLELGDSALYFCASSVPLEGGNTGELFFGEGSRLTVL.

The V call is TRBV27, the J call TRBJ2-1, with D perhaps TRBD1 (7 bases). Germline loops: CDR1 MNHEY, CDR2 SMNVEV (reference sequence). This CDR3 is 14 amino acids long. V dropped 8 bases and J dropped 3 bases, with 14 bases sitting between them. DNA for the CDR3: TGTGCCAGCCATCCAGGGGGGAGCTACAATGAGCAGTTCTTC. Translating it yields CASHPGGSYNEQFF.

V is TRBV30 and J is TRBJ2-7, with D possibly TRBD2 on 7 matching bases. Looked up from germline, CDR1 is GTSNPN and CDR2 is SVGIG (reference sequence). The ends were cut back, 1 base at V and 5 bases at J, with 12 bases in the middle. The CDR3 spans 13 residues. CDR3 residues: CAWSGIGGDEQYF. CDR3 DNA: TGTGCCTGGAGTGGGATAGGGGGGGACGAGCAGTACTTC.

V gene TRBV7-8 combines with J gene TRBJ2-5; 10 bases are shared with TRBD2. V was clipped by 8 bases and J by 5 bases; unmatched bases: 8. Germline lookup yields CDR1 SGHVS and CDR2 FQNEAQ. The CDR3 has 14 amino acids. The chain's CDR3 is CASRGGAGGETQYF. CDR3 coding DNA: TGTGCCAGCCGCGGAGGAGCGGGAGGGGAGACCCAGTACTTC.

The V call is TRBV7-2, the J call TRBJ2-2; perhaps TRBD1 as D (5 bases). Germline V gene sequence: CDR1 SGHTA, CDR2 FQGNSA. Trimming left V 1 base short and J 5 bases short, with 11 bases between. The CDR3 is 15 residues long. The CDR3 bases are TGTGCCAGCAGCTTAGTCGCAGGGATAACCGGGGAGCTGTTTTTT. Translating it yields CASSLVAGITGELFF.

This chain connects TRBV6-6 to TRBJ2-7; 14 bases fit TRBD2. Unmatched junction bases numbered 4, after V lost 6 bases and J lost 3 bases. The CDR3 spans 15 residues. Germline V gene data show CDR1 as MNHNY and CDR2 as SVGAGI (reference sequence). The CDR3 bases are TGTGCCAGCAGGGGACTAGCGGGAGAGATCTACGAGCAGTACTTC. Amino acid sequence: CASRGLAGEIYEQYF.

V and J are TRBV4-1 and TRBJ2-7; 9 positions match TRBD2. The V segment lost 4 bases and the J segment 5 bases; nucleotides outside the gene matches: 9. This CDR3 is 15 amino acids long. Germline values: CDR1 MGHRA, CDR2 YSYEKL. The CDR3 DNA reads TGCGCCAGCAGCCCCGGGCGGGAGGGCCCCGACGAGCAGTACTTC. Protein sequence: CASSPGREGPDEQYF.